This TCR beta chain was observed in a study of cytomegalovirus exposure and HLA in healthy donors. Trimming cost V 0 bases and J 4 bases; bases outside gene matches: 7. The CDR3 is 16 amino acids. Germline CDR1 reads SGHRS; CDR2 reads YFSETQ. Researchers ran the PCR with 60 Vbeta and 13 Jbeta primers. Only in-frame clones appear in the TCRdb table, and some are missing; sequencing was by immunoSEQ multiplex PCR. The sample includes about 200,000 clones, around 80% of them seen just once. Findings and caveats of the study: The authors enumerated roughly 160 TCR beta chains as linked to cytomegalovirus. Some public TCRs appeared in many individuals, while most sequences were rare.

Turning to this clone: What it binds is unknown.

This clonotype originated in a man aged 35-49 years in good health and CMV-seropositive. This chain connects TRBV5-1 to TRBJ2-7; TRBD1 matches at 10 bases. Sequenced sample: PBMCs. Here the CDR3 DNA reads TGCGCCAGCAGCTTGGGACCGGGACAGGGGTTTTACGAGCAGTACTTC. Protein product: CASSLGPGQGFYEQYF. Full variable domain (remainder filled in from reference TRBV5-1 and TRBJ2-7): KAGVTQTPRYLIKTRGQQVTLSCSPISGHRSVSWYQQTPGQGLQFLFEYFSETQRNKGNFPGRFSGRQFSNSRSEMNVSTLELGDSALYLCASSLGPGQGFYEQYFGPGTRLTVT.